This T cell receptor (beta chain) was recorded in a study of T cells in Graves' hyperthyroidism and ophthalmopathy. Looked up from germline, CDR1 is SNHLY and CDR2 is FYNNEI. Unmatched junction bases numbered 10, after V lost 8 bases and J lost 7 bases. This CDR3 comprises 14 residues. Amplification of TCR beta CDR3 regions used RNA as the template. Initially, a first-round RT-PCR of the TCR CDR3 employed the HTBI primer set. One entry per CDR3 protein results from TCRdb running MiXCR on the multiplex PCR reads. The table shows a few hundred thousand distinct CDR3 sequences, with around 14% occurring only once. This clonotype was seen many times.

This clonotype was sampled from a woman in her thirties with Graves' hyperthyroidism. Sequenced: blood. The chain employs TRBV2 and TRBJ1-5; the match to TRBD1 covers 8 bases. CDR3 sequence: CASQDRGSLQPQHF. In DNA form, the CDR3 reads TGTGCCAGCCAAGACAGGGGATCTTTACAGCCCCAGCATTTT.